This T cell receptor (beta chain) appears in the sequencing data of a study of T cell responses to AZD1222 COVID-19 vaccine (dated by TCRdb to the early 2020s). With respect to the entire study: AZD1222 recipients with second doses at about 4 weeks or about 12 weeks were pooled, because spike-specific TCR depth and breadth did not differ between schedules. TCR sequencing covered more than 230 trial participants: 200 to 210 given two doses of AZD1222 and around 26 given two doses of MenACWY control vaccine. Trial participants were enrolled by age into subgroups of 18-55, 56-69 and 70-plus years, and around 140, 26 and 57 TCR-sequenced participants, respectively, were included in these subgroups. The study at large found these results: Because no day 14 peak-response samples were available, repertoires were characterized only after the peak T cell response. Only five to seven AZD1222 recipients were SARS-CoV-2 seropositive at baseline, limiting conclusions about previously exposed vaccinees. Reportedly, close to half of the unique spike-specific TCRs recognized epitopes lying outside the regions that are mutated in the B.1.351 and B.1.1.7 variants. A significant rise in spike-specific TCR breadth and depth was observed after two AZD1222 doses relative to day 0 and relative to MenACWY recipients. In the small 56-69-year group, the increase in depth fell short of significance, most likely because of low power. CD4 TCRs associated with the vaccine covered the entire spike protein, and the dominant responses were in regions 160-218 and 743-854. Participants were mostly white British and included more females than males, and it was suggested by the authors that clonal diversity may have been underestimated.

The time point label on this specimen signifies: baseline before first vaccination. Samples from vaccinated people were obtained from the UK trials COV001 and COV002, which included a single-blind randomized controlled phase 2/3 trial of AZD1222 (ChAdOx1 nCoV-19) in healthy adults. Trial participant PBMC samples were collected at day 0 and day 28 after the second dose for TCRbeta chain sequencing. Note on this clone: Its recognized antigen is unknown. Base quality data are lacking; no much larger clone is found one base away.

The CDR3 regions of human TCRbeta chains were subjected to immunosequencing. The authors processed their data as follows. TCRs in the repertoires were compared against a reference library of SARS-CoV-2-specific TCRs that had been generated with the MIRA antigen-specificity platform. Breadth meant the fraction of unique TCRs that were SARS-CoV-2-associated, whereas depth meant the fraction of total T cells that were SARS-CoV-2-associated. Using the MIRA data, each spike-specific TCR was mapped to the spike region that the TCR reacts to and placed in a CD4 or CD8 class. Log10-transformed breadth and depth values were compared by one-way ANOVA with Sidak's multiple comparisons tests. TCRdb provides this immuneACCESS table in a form limited to in-frame rearrangements. Some clones are lacking; in checked studies, under half of them reflect an unresolved V gene, and why the rest are absent is not known. V, J and clone size derive from that table, while D and trimming were established from the DNA sequence. The sample has roughly 150,000 clones on record, approximately 90% of them singletons. Clones ranked in the top ten supply about 6.9% of the sample.

The starting material was peripheral blood, obtained on day 0 of AZD1222 vaccination. This clonotype was obtained from an adult in good health.

The CDR3 sequence is CASSRSTAISSYEQYF. The nucleotide sequence reads TGTGCCAGTAGTCGGTCAACAGCTATCTCTTCCTACGAGCAGTACTTC. Here the chain combines TRBV19 and TRBJ2-7, with the D gene too uncertain to name. CDR1 and CDR2 are drawn from the germline V gene (reference sequence): LNHDA, SQIVND. V was cut back by 5 bases and J by 1 base, leaving a gap of 18 bases between them. Including the terminal cysteine and phenylalanine, the CDR3 comprises 16 residues. The read is trimmed to its CDR3 DNA, 48 bases read in frame from base 1. This CDR3, with the reference TRBV19 and TRBJ2-7 proteins standing in past its ends, gives the full variable domain DGGITQSPKYLFRKEGQNVTLSCEQNLNHDAMYWYRQDPGQGLRLIYYSQIVNDFQKGDIAEGYSVSREKKESFPLTVTSAQKNPTAFYLCASSRSTAISSYEQYFGPGTRLTVT.